The sequence of this TCR beta chain was determined in a study of shared clonotypes between healthy human individuals. CDR3 length: 15 amino acids. V shed 7 bases, J shed 4 bases, and the junction held 11 bases outside the gene matches. CDR1 is MDHEN and CDR2 is SYDVKM in the germline V gene. Terminally differentiated effector memory CD45RA+ cells were left out of the naive CD8 fraction, which was CD45RO-negative and positively selected for CCR7. Every donor was a Caucasian adult from Nashville, Tennessee. Libraries were prepared by immunoSEQ multiplex PCR; TCRdb keeps only in-frame clonotypes and omits some of them. Of 600,000 or so clones detected, approximately 96% appear once; the ten largest clones hold 0.11%.

Sequencing input: naive CD8+ T cells sorted from blood. The sequence derives from a woman aged 25 to 39 in good health. V and J are TRBV28 and TRBJ2-7, with 9 bases lining up with TRBD2. CDR3 bases: TGTGCCAGCACTATGCCATTAGCGGGAGTTTACGAGCAGTACTTC. This encodes CASTMPLAGVYEQYF.